Listed below are T cell receptor beta chains from one sample, sequenced in a study of beta chain features in type 1 diabetes. Profiling relied on immunoSEQ multiplex PCR, and the TCRdb table lists in-frame clones only, not all of them. This table has about 40,000 clones, around 48% appearing once. The sample consisted of central memory CD4+ T cells from blood. Receptors originate from a woman between 18 and 29 years old in good health. CDR3s include the opening cysteine and the closing phenylalanine or tryptophan. A D gene is named only where the DNA matches it firmly. Rows give clone size only sometimes, using once, few, many, or a class for an expanded clone.

cdr3_aa: CASSLVSVPHALMNTEAFF
cdr3_nt: TGTGCCAGCAGTTTAGTAAGCGTACCCCACGCCTTAATGAACACTGAAGCTTTCTTT
j_call: TRBJ1-1
v_call: TRBV27
clone_size: -
d_call: -

cdr3_aa: CASRGQGNQPQHF
cdr3_nt: TGTGCCAGTAGGGGACAGGGCAATCAGCCCCAGCATTTT
j_call: TRBJ1-5
v_call: TRBV19
clone_size: few
d_call: TRBD1

cdr3_aa: CASSMTVERYGYTF
cdr3_nt: TGTGCCAGCAGCATGACAGTGGAACGCTATGGCTACACCTTC
j_call: TRBJ1-2
v_call: TRBV7-9
clone_size: few
d_call: -

cdr3_aa: CASRPKQGWADTQYF
cdr3_nt: TGTGCCAGCAGGCCCAAACAGGGTTGGGCAGATACGCAGTATTTT
j_call: TRBJ2-3
v_call: TRBV27
clone_size: -
d_call: -

cdr3_aa: CASIGGRERSYNEQFF
cdr3_nt: TGTGCCAGCATTGGGGGTCGGGAGAGGTCCTACAATGAGCAGTTCTTC
j_call: TRBJ2-1
v_call: TRBV6-6
clone_size: -
d_call: -

cdr3_aa: CASNHGNRDEKLFF
cdr3_nt: TGTGCCAGCAACCACGGGAACAGGGACGAAAAACTGTTTTTT
j_call: TRBJ1-4
v_call: TRBV6-1
clone_size: few
d_call: -

cdr3_aa: CASSRYNEQFF
cdr3_nt: TGTGCCAGCAGCCGTTACAATGAGCAGTTCTTC
j_call: TRBJ2-1
v_call: TRBV11-3
clone_size: -
d_call: -

cdr3_aa: CASRLGQLYEQYF
cdr3_nt: TGTGCCAGCAGATTAGGACAGCTCTACGAGCAGTACTTC
j_call: TRBJ2-7
v_call: TRBV6-6
clone_size: -
d_call: -

cdr3_aa: CASSGRELNTEAFF
cdr3_nt: TGTGCCAGCAGCGGGAGGGAACTGAACACTGAAGCTTTCTTT
j_call: TRBJ1-1
v_call: TRBV7-2
clone_size: -
d_call: -

cdr3_aa: CASSIAADRASGYGYTF
cdr3_nt: TGTGCCAGCAGCATTGCGGCGGACAGGGCGTCGGGCTATGGCTACACCTTC
j_call: TRBJ1-2
v_call: TRBV5-6
clone_size: -
d_call: TRBD1

cdr3_aa: CASSLAGGRVETQYF
cdr3_nt: TGTGCTAGCAGCCTTGCGGGGGGAAGGGTAGAGACCCAGTACTTC
j_call: TRBJ2-5
v_call: TRBV7-7
clone_size: -
d_call: TRBD2

cdr3_aa: CASTWTGQLNQPQHF
cdr3_nt: TGTGCCAGCACCTGGACAGGGCAGTTAAATCAGCCCCAGCATTTT
j_call: TRBJ1-5
v_call: TRBV6-1
clone_size: -
d_call: TRBD1